These T cell receptor beta chains were read from a single sample in a study of technical replicates of blood from a few donors. Sequencing used immunoSEQ multiplex PCR; TCRdb keeps in-frame clones, though not all of them. The sample has more than 75,000 clones, approximately 94% seen once. The sample taken for sequencing was T cells isolated from PBMCs. The receptors were gathered from a human donor in good health. CDR3s include the opening cysteine and the closing phenylalanine or tryptophan.

CDR3	J	V
CASSLGYSNQPQHF	TRBJ1-5	TRBV5-1
CASSQDKVLSGPPYEQYF	TRBJ2-7	TRBV4-2
CASSKGGGPRTYNEQFF	TRBJ2-1	TRBV21-1
CASRRQGAKAGYTF	TRBJ1-2	TRBV6-5
CASSLTGAGELFF	TRBJ2-2	TRBV27
CASSSPSGRLYFTDTQYF	TRBJ2-3	TRBV5-4
CASSDVGGPYEQYF	TRBJ2-7	TRBV10-1
CASSSDDRLNTEAFF	TRBJ1-1	TRBV28
CSVERGARGGEQFF	TRBJ2-1	TRBV29-1
CASSPSRGYEQYF	TRBJ2-7	TRBV28
CSVDTGGLEGNTIYF	TRBJ1-3	TRBV29-1
CSVEGGVGSYNEQFF	TRBJ2-1	TRBV29-1
CASSQVSAVQYHYGYTF	TRBJ1-2	TRBV4-3
CASSLYRGDEAFF	TRBJ1-1	TRBV5-1
CASGSYLSRETYNEQFF	TRBJ2-1	TRBV12-5
CATSDTLSYEQYF	TRBJ2-7	TRBV25-1
CASPGGTQPQHF	TRBJ1-5	TRBV10-1
CASSEAPMDSNEKLFF	TRBJ1-4	TRBV2
CASSKETGSQPQHF	TRBJ1-5	TRBV19
CASSVGGYEQYF	TRBJ2-7	TRBV9
CASSRLAGGNEQYF	TRBJ2-7	TRBV10-2
CASSFATGGYGYTF	TRBJ1-2	TRBV5-1
CSVGGDQPQHF	TRBJ1-5	TRBV29-1
CASSLAGVSNEQFF	TRBJ2-1	TRBV11-2
CASSGDRGYTF	TRBJ1-2	TRBV9
CASRQVIIDNQPQHF	TRBJ1-5	TRBV6-4
CASSIGAGGGQPQHF	TRBJ1-5	TRBV19
CASGQGVTGELFF	TRBJ2-2	TRBV6-6
CASRTGLAYEQYF	TRBJ2-7	TRBV6-5
CASSLFRDPEQFF	TRBJ2-1	TRBV27
CASSDSRENTEAFF	TRBJ1-1	TRBV6-4
CASSLYRNQETQYF	TRBJ2-5	TRBV5-8
CASRQAAEQYF	TRBJ2-7	TRBV5-1
CSARMTAEAFF	TRBJ1-1	TRBV20-1
CASELPGQGYEQYF	TRBJ2-7	TRBV6-1
CASSPLLAGSEQFF	TRBJ2-1	TRBV9
CASSSDAYGYTF	TRBJ1-2	TRBV5-6
CASSLQGFTEAFF	TRBJ1-1	TRBV7-3
CASSWYRESTGELFF	TRBJ2-2	TRBV5-1
CASSLPGRYEQYF	TRBJ2-7	TRBV5-4
CASTQGAYNEQFF	TRBJ2-1	TRBV7-2
CSTRQGVNTEAFF	TRBJ1-1	TRBV29-1
CASSDPGQFYEQYF	TRBJ2-7	TRBV6-1
CASSYGLQGAYEQYF	TRBJ2-7	TRBV4-1
CASSRTADGYTF	TRBJ1-2	TRBV5-6
CASSDRGLAGDTQYF	TRBJ2-3	TRBV25-1
CASSGYGKGEGYEQYF	TRBJ2-7	TRBV6-1
CASSLRTSYEQYF	TRBJ2-7	TRBV27
CASSVEGDRGLYNEQFF	TRBJ2-1	TRBV9
CASSPQGGSTDTQYF	TRBJ2-3	TRBV19
CASSSQGNQPQHF	TRBJ1-5	TRBV19
CASSDGLAGVNEQFF	TRBJ2-1	TRBV28
CASSVDPDRPIEVNTEAFF	TRBJ1-1	TRBV9
CASSLGGGPQHF	TRBJ1-5	TRBV7-8
CASSGRQGGAYEQYF	TRBJ2-7	TRBV2
CASSPNGYEQYF	TRBJ2-7	TRBV7-8
CASSTRGSTNYGYTF	TRBJ1-2	TRBV19